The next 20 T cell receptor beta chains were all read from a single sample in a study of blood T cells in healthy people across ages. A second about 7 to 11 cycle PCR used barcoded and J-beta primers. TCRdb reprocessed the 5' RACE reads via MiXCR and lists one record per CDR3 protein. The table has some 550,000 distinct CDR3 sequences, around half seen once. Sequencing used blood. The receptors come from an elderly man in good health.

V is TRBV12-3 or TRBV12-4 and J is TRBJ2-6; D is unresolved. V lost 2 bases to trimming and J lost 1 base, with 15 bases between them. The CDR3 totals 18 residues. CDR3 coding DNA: TGTGCCAGCAGTTTAACCACCGGGTTGGGGTCTGGGGCCAACGTCCTGACTTTC. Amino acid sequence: CASSLTTGLGSGANVLTF.

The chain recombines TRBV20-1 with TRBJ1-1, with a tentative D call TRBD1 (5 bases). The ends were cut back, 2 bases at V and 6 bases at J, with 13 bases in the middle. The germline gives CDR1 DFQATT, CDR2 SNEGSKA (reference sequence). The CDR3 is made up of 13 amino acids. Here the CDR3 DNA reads TGCAGTGCTAGACCCGCAGGGAGGGCTGAAGCTTTCTTT. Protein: CSARPAGRAEAFF.

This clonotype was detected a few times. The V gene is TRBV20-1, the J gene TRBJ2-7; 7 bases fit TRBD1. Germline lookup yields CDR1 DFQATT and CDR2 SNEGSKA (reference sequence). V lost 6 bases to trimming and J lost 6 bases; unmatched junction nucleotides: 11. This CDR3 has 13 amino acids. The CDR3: CSATPTGRGEQYF. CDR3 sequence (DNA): TGCAGTGCAACCCCGACAGGGAGAGGCGAGCAGTACTTC.

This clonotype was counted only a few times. The CDR3 reads CSAPDASSYNEQFF. DNA for the CDR3: TGCAGTGCTCCGGACGCCAGCTCCTACAATGAGCAGTTCTTC. This sequence joins TRBV20-1 and TRBJ2-1, with D unclear. The CDR3 runs to 14 residues. Germline CDR1 and CDR2: DFQATT and SNEGSKA (reference sequence). Trimming left V 5 bases short and J 0 bases short, with 11 bases between.

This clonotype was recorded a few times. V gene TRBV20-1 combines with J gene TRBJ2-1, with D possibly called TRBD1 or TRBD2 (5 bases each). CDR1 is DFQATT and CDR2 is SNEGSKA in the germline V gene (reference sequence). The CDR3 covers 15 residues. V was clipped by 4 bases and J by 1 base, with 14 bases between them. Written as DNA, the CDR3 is TGCAGTGCTACTAGTCCGGGGCGGTCCTACAATGAGCAGTTCTTC. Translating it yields CSATSPGRSYNEQFF.

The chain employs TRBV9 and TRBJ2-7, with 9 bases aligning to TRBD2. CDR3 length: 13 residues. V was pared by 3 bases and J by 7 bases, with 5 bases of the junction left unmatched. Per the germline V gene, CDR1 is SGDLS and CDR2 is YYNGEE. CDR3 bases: TGTGCCAGCAGCGAGGGACTAGCTCAAGAGCAGTACTTC. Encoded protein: CASSEGLAQEQYF.

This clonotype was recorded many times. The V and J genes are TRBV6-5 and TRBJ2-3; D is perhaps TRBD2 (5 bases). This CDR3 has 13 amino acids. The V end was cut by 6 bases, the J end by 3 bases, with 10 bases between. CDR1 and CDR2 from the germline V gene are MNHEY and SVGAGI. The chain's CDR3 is CASRVTGTDTQYF. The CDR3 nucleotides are TGTGCCAGCAGGGTAACGGGGACAGATACGCAGTATTTT.

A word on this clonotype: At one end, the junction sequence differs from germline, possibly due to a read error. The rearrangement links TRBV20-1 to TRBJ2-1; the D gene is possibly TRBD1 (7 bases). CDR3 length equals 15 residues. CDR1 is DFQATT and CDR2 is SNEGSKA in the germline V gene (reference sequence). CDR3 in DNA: TGCAGTGCTAGAGGACCAGGGGGAGGATACAATGAGCAGGTCTTC. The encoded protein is CSARGPGGGYNEQVF.

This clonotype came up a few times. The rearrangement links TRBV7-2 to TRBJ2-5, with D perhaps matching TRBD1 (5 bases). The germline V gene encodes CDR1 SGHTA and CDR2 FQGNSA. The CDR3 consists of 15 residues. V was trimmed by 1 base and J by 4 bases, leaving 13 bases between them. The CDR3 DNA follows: TGTGCCAGCAGCTTAGAGTCCAGGGTGCGAGAGACCCAGTACTTC. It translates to CASSLESRVRETQYF.

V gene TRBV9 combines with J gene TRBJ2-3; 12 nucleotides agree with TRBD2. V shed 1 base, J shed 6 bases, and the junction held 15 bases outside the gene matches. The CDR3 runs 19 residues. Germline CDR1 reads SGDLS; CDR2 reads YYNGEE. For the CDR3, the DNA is TGTGCCAGCAGCGTAATAGGACTAGCGGGAAGGGGAACCACGGATACGCAGTATTTT. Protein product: CASSVIGLAGRGTTDTQYF.

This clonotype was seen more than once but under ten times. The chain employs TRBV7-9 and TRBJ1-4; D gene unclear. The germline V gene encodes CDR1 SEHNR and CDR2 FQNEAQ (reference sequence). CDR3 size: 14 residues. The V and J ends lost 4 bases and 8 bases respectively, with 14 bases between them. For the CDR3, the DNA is TGTGCCAGCAGCTACTACGAGGGAGACGAAAAACTGTTTTTT. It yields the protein CASSYYEGDEKLFF.

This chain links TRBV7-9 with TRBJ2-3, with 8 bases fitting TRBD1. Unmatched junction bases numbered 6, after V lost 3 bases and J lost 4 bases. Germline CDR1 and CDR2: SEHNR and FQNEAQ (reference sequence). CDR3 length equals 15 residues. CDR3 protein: CASSFRQGASDTQYF. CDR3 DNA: TGTGCCAGCAGCTTTCGTCAGGGGGCCTCAGATACGCAGTATTTT.

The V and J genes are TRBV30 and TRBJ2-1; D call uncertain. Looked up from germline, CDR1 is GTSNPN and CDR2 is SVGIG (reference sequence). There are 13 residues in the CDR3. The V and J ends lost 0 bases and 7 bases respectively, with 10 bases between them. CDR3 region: CAWSVGGRNEQFF. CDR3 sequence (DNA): TGTGCCTGGAGTGTAGGTGGAAGGAATGAGCAGTTCTTC.

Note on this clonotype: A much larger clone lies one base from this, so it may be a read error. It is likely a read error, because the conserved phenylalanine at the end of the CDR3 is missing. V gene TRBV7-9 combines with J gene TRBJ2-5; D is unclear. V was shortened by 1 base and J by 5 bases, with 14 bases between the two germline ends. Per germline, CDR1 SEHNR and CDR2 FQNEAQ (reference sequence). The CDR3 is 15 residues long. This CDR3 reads CASSLGFVPLETQYC. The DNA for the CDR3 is TGTGCCAGCAGCTTAGGGTTCGTCCCGCTGGAGACCCAGTACTGC.

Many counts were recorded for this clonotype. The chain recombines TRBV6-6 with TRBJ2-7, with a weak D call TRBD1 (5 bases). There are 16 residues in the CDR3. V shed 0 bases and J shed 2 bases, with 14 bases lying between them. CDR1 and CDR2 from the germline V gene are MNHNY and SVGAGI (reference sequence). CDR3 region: CASSYSRQGGTYEQYF. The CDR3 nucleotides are TGTGCCAGCAGTTACTCGAGGCAGGGTGGCACCTACGAGCAGTACTTC.

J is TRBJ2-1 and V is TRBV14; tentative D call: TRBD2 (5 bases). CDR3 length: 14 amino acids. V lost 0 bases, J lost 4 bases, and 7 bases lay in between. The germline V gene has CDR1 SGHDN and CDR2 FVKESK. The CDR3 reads CASSQEEGYNEQFF. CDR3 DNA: TGTGCCAGCAGCCAAGAAGAGGGATACAATGAGCAGTTCTTC.

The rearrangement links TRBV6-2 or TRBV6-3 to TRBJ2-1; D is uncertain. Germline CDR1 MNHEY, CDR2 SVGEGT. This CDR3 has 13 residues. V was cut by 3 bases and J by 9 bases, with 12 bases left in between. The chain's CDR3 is CASSYTARIEQFF. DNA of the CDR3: TGTGCCAGCAGTTATACGGCGAGGATTGAGCAGTTCTTC.

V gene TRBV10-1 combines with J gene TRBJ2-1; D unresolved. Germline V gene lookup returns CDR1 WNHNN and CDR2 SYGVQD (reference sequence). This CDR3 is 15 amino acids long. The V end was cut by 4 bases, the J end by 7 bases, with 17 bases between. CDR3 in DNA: TGCGCCAGCAGTGCTCCGGGCCCGGGCAGGAATGAGCAGTTCTTC. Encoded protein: CASSAPGPGRNEQFF.

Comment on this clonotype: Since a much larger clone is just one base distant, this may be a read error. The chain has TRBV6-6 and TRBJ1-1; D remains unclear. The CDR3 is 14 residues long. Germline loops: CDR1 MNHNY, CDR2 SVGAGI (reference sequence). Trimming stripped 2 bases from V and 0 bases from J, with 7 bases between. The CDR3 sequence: CASSYKLMNTEAFF. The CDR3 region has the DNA TGTGCCAGCAGTTACAAGCTCATGAACACTGAAGCTTTCTTT.

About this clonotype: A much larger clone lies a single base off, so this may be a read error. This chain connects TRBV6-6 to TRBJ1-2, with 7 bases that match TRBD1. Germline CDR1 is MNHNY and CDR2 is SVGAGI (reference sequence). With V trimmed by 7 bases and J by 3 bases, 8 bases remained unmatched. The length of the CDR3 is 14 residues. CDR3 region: CASNQQGYDYGYTF. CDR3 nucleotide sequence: TGTGCCAGCAACCAACAGGGGTACGACTATGGCTACACCTTC.